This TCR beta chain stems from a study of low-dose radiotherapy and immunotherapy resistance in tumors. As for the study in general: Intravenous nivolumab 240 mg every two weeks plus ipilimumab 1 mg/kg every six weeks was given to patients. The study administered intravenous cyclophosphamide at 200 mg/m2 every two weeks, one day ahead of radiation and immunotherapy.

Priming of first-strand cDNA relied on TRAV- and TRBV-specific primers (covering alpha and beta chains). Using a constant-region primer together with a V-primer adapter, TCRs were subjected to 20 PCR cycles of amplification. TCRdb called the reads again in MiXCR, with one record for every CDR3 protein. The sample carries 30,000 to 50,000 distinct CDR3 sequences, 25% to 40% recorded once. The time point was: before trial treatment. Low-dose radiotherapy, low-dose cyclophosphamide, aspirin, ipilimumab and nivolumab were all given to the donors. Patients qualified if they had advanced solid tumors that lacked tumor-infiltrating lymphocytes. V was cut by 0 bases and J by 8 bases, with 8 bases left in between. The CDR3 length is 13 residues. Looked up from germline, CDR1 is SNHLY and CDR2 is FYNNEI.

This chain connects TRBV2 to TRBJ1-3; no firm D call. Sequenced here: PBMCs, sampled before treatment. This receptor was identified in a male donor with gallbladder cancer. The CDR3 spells CASSEALGYTIYF. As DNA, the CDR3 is TGTGCCAGCAGTGAAGCGTTAGGGTACACCATATATTTT.